This TCR beta chain derives from a study of cytomegalovirus exposure and HLA in healthy donors. Study findings and constraints: The study put some 160 TCR beta chains on its list as cytomegalovirus-associated.

Comments on this clone: What it binds is unknown.

At collection, donors were nominally healthy, but unrecorded immune exposures were probable. Researchers ran the PCR with 60 Vbeta and 13 Jbeta primers. The repertoire was sequenced with immunoSEQ multiplex PCR; TCRdb's copy has only in-frame clones and lacks some. The table lists about 120,000 clones, about three quarters of them singletons. Per the germline V gene, CDR1 is MNHNS and CDR2 is SASEGT. The trim removed 3 bases at V and 1 base at J, leaving 12 bases unmatched. The CDR3 runs to 19 residues. The material sequenced was PBMCs. This chain joins TRBV6-1 and TRBJ1-5, with 10 positions matching TRBD1. The clonotype was recovered from a woman between 25 and 40 years old in good health and CMV-seronegative. CDR3 nucleotides: TGTGCCAGCAGTGATTCCGAGACAGGGGGCAGGTGGAGCAATCAGCCCCAGCATTTT. Its translation is CASSDSETGGRWSNQPQHF.